Listed below are T cell receptor beta chains from one sample, sequenced in a study of shared clonotypes between healthy human individuals. TCRdb's table, derived via immunoSEQ multiplex PCR, lists solely in-frame clones and lacks some. The profile shows 1.4 million to 1.5 million clones, roughly 96% of them singletons. Source material: naive CD4+ T cells sorted from blood. The receptors shown here come from a man aged 25-40 years in good health. CDR3s include the opening cysteine and the closing phenylalanine or tryptophan. D genes are given only for firm matches. Clone size is given for some rows only: seen once, a few or many times, or a class if the clone is expanded.

d_call j_call clone_size v_call cdr3_aa cdr3_nt
TRBD1 TRBJ1-1 - TRBV6-1 CASSEARTGQAFF TGTGCCAGCAGTGAAGCCCGGACAGGGCAAGCTTTCTTT
TRBD1 TRBJ2-3 once TRBV19 CATRDRFLSTDTQYF TGTGCCACTCGGGACAGATTTCTTAGCACAGATACGCAGTATTTT
- TRBJ1-5 - TRBV5-1 CASSLGVSNQPQHF TGCGCCAGTTCATTAGGGGTAAGCAATCAGCCCCAGCATTTT
TRBD2 TRBJ2-7 once TRBV10-3 CATSGGRNSYEQYF TGTGCCACCTCTGGCGGGAGGAACTCCTACGAGCAGTACTTC
TRBD1 TRBJ2-2 - TRBV5-1 CASSSKGTANTGELFF TGCGCCAGCAGCTCCAAAGGGACAGCGAACACCGGGGAGCTGTTTTTT
TRBD2 TRBJ2-7 - TRBV28 CASSFSPASGKLMYEQYF TGTGCCAGCAGTTTTTCTCCGGCTAGCGGGAAGCTTATGTACGAGCAGTACTTC
- TRBJ2-1 once TRBV2 CASSTRAGLEQFF TGTGCCAGCAGTACCCGCGCGGGTCTCGAGCAGTTCTTC
- TRBJ2-3 once TRBV2 CASSGVLRQAKDTQYF TGTGCCAGCAGTGGGGTCCTTAGACAGGCAAAAGATACGCAGTATTTT
TRBD1 TRBJ2-7 - TRBV27 CASSLAGTGSYEQYF TGTGCCAGCAGTTTAGCCGGGACAGGGAGCTACGAGCAGTACTTC
TRBD2 TRBJ2-1 - TRBV2 CASSGGGRAPENEQFF TGTGCCAGCAGTGGGGGCGGGAGGGCCCCCGAGAATGAGCAGTTCTTC
TRBD1 TRBJ2-5 - TRBV6-6 CASSRRTGGGQETQYF TGTGCCAGCAGTAGGAGGACAGGGGGTGGCCAAGAGACCCAGTACTTC
- TRBJ1-1 - TRBV7-8 CASSLMGFQRNTEAFF TGTGCCAGCAGCTTAATGGGATTCCAAAGGAACACTGAAGCTTTCTTT
TRBD2 TRBJ2-3 - TRBV9 CASKGGYNTDTQYF TGTGCCAGCAAGGGAGGGTATAACACAGATACGCAGTATTTT
- TRBJ2-3 - TRBV5-8 CASSSRKNTQYF TGTGCCAGCAGCTCGAGGAAAAATACGCAGTATTTT
- TRBJ2-5 - TRBV18 CASSPVIRKETQYF TGTGCCAGCTCACCAGTGATCAGAAAAGAGACCCAGTACTTC
- TRBJ2-5 - TRBV18 CASSPPDAETQYF TGTGCCAGCTCACCACCGGATGCGGAGACCCAGTACTTC
- TRBJ2-3 - TRBV6-5 CASSYTGTRTDTQYF TGTGCCAGCAGTTATACGGGGACGAGGACAGATACGCAGTATTTT
- TRBJ1-1 - TRBV11-2 CASSLDQWNTEAFF TGTGCCAGCAGCTTAGATCAGTGGAACACTGAAGCTTTCTTT
TRBD2 TRBJ2-3 - TRBV28 CASSFGQTSGSMGTDTQYF TGTGCCAGCAGTTTCGGGCAGACTAGCGGGAGTATGGGCACAGATACGCAGTATTTT
- TRBJ1-2 - TRBV7-8 CASSLDPTAFEGYTF TGTGCCAGCAGCTTAGATCCTACTGCGTTCGAGGGCTACACCTTC
TRBD1 TRBJ2-1 - TRBV2 CASSEAGQGGDEQFF TGTGCCAGCAGTGAAGCCGGACAGGGCGGCGATGAGCAGTTCTTC
- TRBJ2-7 - TRBV7-2 CASSLLVKTYEQYF TGTGCCAGCAGCTTACTTGTCAAAACCTACGAGCAGTACTTC
- TRBJ2-3 - TRBV6-5 CASSLLGVLADTQYF TGTGCCAGCAGCCTACTGGGGGTGTTGGCAGATACGCAGTATTTT
- TRBJ1-1 once TRBV2 CASSFTMNTEAFF TGTGCCAGCTCCTTTACCATGAACACTGAAGCTTTCTTT
TRBD1 TRBJ2-7 - TRBV7-2 CASSYDRVRTGPYEQYF TGTGCCAGCAGCTATGACCGGGTCCGGACAGGTCCCTACGAGCAGTACTTC